This TCR beta chain originates from a study of T cell responses to AZD1222 COVID-19 vaccine (dated by TCRdb to about 2021). At the level of the whole study: TCR sequencing covered 230 to 250 trial participants: 200 to 220 given two doses of AZD1222 and approximately 25 given two doses of MenACWY control vaccine. Trial participants were enrolled into age subgroups of 18-55, 56-69 and 70-plus years, which contained approximately 150, 28 and 58 TCR-sequenced participants, respectively.

Study-wide findings and limitations: After two AZD1222 doses, spike-specific TCR breadth and depth were significantly higher than at day 0 and than in MenACWY recipients. In the small 56-69-year group, the increase in depth fell short of significance, most likely because of low power. Conclusions about previously exposed vaccinees are limited because only a handful of AZD1222 recipients were SARS-CoV-2 seropositive at baseline. Nearly half of unique spike-specific TCRs reportedly recognized epitopes outside regions mutated in the B.1.351 and B.1.1.7 variants. Participants were mostly white British and included more females than males, and it was suggested by the authors that clonal diversity may have been underestimated. Vaccine-associated CD4 TCRs spanned the whole spike protein, with dominant responses in regions 160-218 and 743-854. Because no day 14 peak-response samples were available, repertoires were characterized only after the peak T cell response.

The sample's time point, from its label and the paper: baseline before first vaccination. The treatment or condition label here, explained by the study, means: meningococcal conjugate vaccine given as trial control. Vaccinee samples came from UK trials COV001 and COV002, including a single-blind randomized controlled phase 2/3 trial of AZD1222 (ChAdOx1 nCoV-19) in healthy adults. For TCRbeta chain sequencing, PBMC samples were collected from trial participants at day 0 and at day 28 after the second dose. The germline V gene gives CDR1 as SGHAT and CDR2 as FQNNGV. Including the terminal cysteine and phenylalanine, the CDR3 comprises 16 residues. Of the read, only the CDR3 DNA is kept; its 48 bases are in frame from base 1. V gives up 3 bases and J gives up 3 bases, and the segment between their germline ends measures 17 bases. The CDR3 regions of human TCRbeta chains were subjected to immunosequencing. As for how the authors treated the data: TCRs in the repertoires were matched against a reference library of SARS-CoV-2-specific TCRs that had been generated with the MIRA antigen-specificity platform. Breadth meant the fraction of unique TCRs that were SARS-CoV-2-associated, whereas depth meant the fraction of total T cells that were SARS-CoV-2-associated. Using the MIRA data, every spike-specific TCR was mapped to the spike region that the TCR reacted to and assigned to either a CD4 or a CD8 class. Log10-transformed breadth and depth values were compared by one-way ANOVA with Sidak's multiple comparisons tests. TCRdb carries this immuneACCESS record with in-frame sequences only. Its versions omit some clonotypes, under half of them owing to an unresolved V gene in the studies checked, with the rest unexplained. V and J calls and clone size follow that table, whereas D and trimming were derived from the DNA. Within this sample are about 190,000 clones, with more than 75% of them counted one time only. The ten largest clones take up about 3% of the sample.

With regard to this clone: Its antigen is still unknown. The sample holds no much larger clone one base away, and base qualities are not on file.

This clonotype originated in an adult in good health. The chain uses TRBV11-2 and TRBJ1-2, and the D gene may be TRBD1, 5 bases matching. The sample in question was peripheral blood, obtained on day 0 of MenACWY control vaccination. The DNA sequence is given as TGTGCCAGCAGCTTGGGGACCCAGGGTAGTGACTATGGCTACACCTTC. Protein translation: CASSLGTQGSDYGYTF.